The 4 T cell receptor beta chains below all came from one sample that was sequenced in a study of cytomegalovirus exposure and HLA in healthy donors. A multiplex PCR was run with 60 Vbeta primers and 13 Jbeta primers. Assay used: immunoSEQ multiplex PCR; TCRdb lists only in-frame clones, some missing. The sample has roughly 170,000 clones, around 84% seen once. The sequencing input was PBMCs. The receptors were gathered from a girl aged 2 to 9 in good health and CMV-seropositive.

This sequence joins TRBV12-5 and TRBJ1-4, with 10 bases that match TRBD1. V was clipped by 1 base and J by 8 bases; unmatched bases: 1. Germline CDR1 reads LGHNT; CDR2 reads FRNRAP. The CDR3 runs to 14 residues. CDR3 DNA: TGTGCTAGTGGTTTGGGACAGGGGGCGGAAAAACTGTTTTTT. Protein sequence: CASGLGQGAEKLFF.

The rearrangement uses TRBV27 and TRBJ2-7, with TRBD2 matching over 9 bases. Trimming took 5 bases from V and 1 from J; bases not matched to a gene: 3. Germline V gives CDR1 MNHEY, CDR2 SMNVEV (reference sequence). The CDR3 is 14 amino acids. The CDR3 DNA reads TGTGCCAGCAGTACTAGCGGGCTATCCTACGAGCAGTACTTC. Translating it yields CASSTSGLSYEQYF.

This clone was seen a few times. Here the CDR3 DNA reads TGTGCCAGCAGTTACTTCCCCGGACAGGGGATTCAGCAGTACTTC. Residues: CASSYFPGQGIQQYF. This sequence joins TRBV6-6 and TRBJ2-7, with 9 bases matching TRBD1. V lost 1 base and J lost 8; bases outside the gene matches: 9. Germline V gene sequence: CDR1 MNHNY, CDR2 SVGAGI (reference sequence). The CDR3 runs to 15 residues.

CDR3 in DNA: TGTGCCAGTAGTACCCAGGGCTTAATCGGGGAGCTGTTTTTT. It translates to CASSTQGLIGELFF. This sequence joins TRBV19 and TRBJ2-2; tentative D call: TRBD1 (5 bases). The germline gives CDR1 LNHDA, CDR2 SQIVND (reference sequence). Trimming shortened V by 4 bases and J by 7 bases, and 13 bases separated the two germline ends. The CDR3 is made up of 14 amino acids. Together with reference TRBV19 and TRBJ2-2, the CDR3 gives the full variable domain: DGGITQSPKYLFRKEGQNVTLSCEQNLNHDAMYWYRQDPGQGLRLIYYSQIVNDFQKGDIAEGYSVSREKKESFPLTVTSAQKNPTAFYLCASSTQGLIGELFFGEGSRLTVL.